The 24 T cell receptor beta chains below were found in one sample sequenced in a study of blood T cells in healthy people across ages. Through a sample-barcoded 5' primer and a J-beta primer mix, a second PCR was run for roughly 6 to 11 cycles. Via MiXCR, TCRdb re-called the 5' RACE reads, giving one row per CDR3 protein. Among roughly 1.4 million distinct CDR3 sequences listed, approximately 59% were seen once. Sequenced input: blood. These receptors were taken from a man younger than 35 in good health.

In this sample, this clonotype turned up a few times. This CDR3 reads CAWTGRVGTYEQYF. The CDR3 DNA reads as TGTGCCTGGACGGGTAGGGTGGGGACCTACGAGCAGTACTTC. The J gene is TRBJ2-7, the V gene TRBV30; D uncertain. CDR3 size: 14 residues. With 4 bases removed from V and 2 bases from J, the gap between germline ends came to 15 bases. Germline CDR1 GTSNPN, CDR2 SVGIG (reference sequence).

The rearrangement uses TRBV7-9 and TRBJ2-5; D is unresolved. V gave up 7 bases and J gave up 1 base, with 10 bases separating them. This CDR3 spans 13 amino acids. Germline CDR1 and CDR2: SEHNR and FQNEAQ (reference sequence). CDR3 sequence: CASTLYPQETQYF. The CDR3 DNA reads TGTGCCAGCACCCTTTACCCCCAAGAGACCCAGTACTTC.

This chain links TRBV5-6 with TRBJ2-5; 12 bases match TRBD2. Trimming at V came to 1 base and at J to 1 base, leaving 5 bases not matched to a gene. Germline V CDR1 and CDR2: SGHDT, YYEEEE. The CDR3 sequence is 17 residues long. CDR3 residues: CASSLFGGLAGQETQYF. The CDR3, as DNA: TGTGCCAGCAGCTTGTTTGGGGGACTAGCGGGCCAAGAGACCCAGTACTTC.

The J gene is TRBJ2-3, the V gene TRBV2; no reliable D call. The germline V gene has CDR1 SNHLY and CDR2 FYNNEI. The V end was cut by 4 bases, the J end by 4 bases, with 9 bases between. The CDR3 spans 13 residues. The CDR3 coding sequence is TGTGCCAGCAGTGGGCAGGAATCAGATACGCAGTATTTT. Encoded protein: CASSGQESDTQYF.

The chain links TRBV6-6 to TRBJ2-5; 9 bases align to TRBD1. CDR3 length: 15 amino acids. V lost 8 bases to trimming and J lost 5 bases; unmatched junction nucleotides: 12. Germline V gene data show CDR1 as MNHNY and CDR2 as SVGAGI (reference sequence). The DNA of the CDR3 is TGTGCCAGCTCCCACTTGGACAGGGGACGGGAGACCCAGTACTTC. Its protein product is CASSHLDRGRETQYF.

The chain uses TRBV30 and TRBJ2-3, with TRBD2 matching 8 bases. Per germline, CDR1 GTSNPN and CDR2 SVGIG (reference sequence). The CDR3 has 16 amino acids. J was trimmed by 6 bases and V by 2 bases; bases with no gene match: 13. The DNA of the CDR3 is TGTGCCTGGAGTTTCGGGTCGGGACTAGTTTCCGATACGCAGTATTTT. This encodes CAWSFGSGLVSDTQYF.

This clonotype occurred many times. The chain links TRBV29-1 to TRBJ2-7, with 7 nucleotides matching TRBD2. The V segment lost 6 bases and the J segment 0 bases; nucleotides outside the gene matches: 8. The CDR3 has 14 residues. The germline V gene has CDR1 SQVTM and CDR2 ANQGSEA. In DNA, the CDR3 is TGCAGCGTGGTGCTAGCGGTTATCTCCTACGAGCAGTACTTC. Translating gives CSVVLAVISYEQYF.

This clonotype was observed a few times. The V and J genes are TRBV4-1 and TRBJ2-7; D is ambiguous. Germline-derived CDR1 and CDR2 are MGHRA and YSYEKL. Trimming removed 0 bases from V and 1 base from J, with 10 bases in between. The CDR3 totals 15 residues. CDR3 coding DNA: TGCGCCAGCAGCCAAGATCGGGCCCCATCCTACGAGCAGTACTTC. Amino acid sequence: CASSQDRAPSYEQYF.

The rearrangement links TRBV5-5 to TRBJ2-5; the match to TRBD2 covers 7 bases. With 4 bases clipped from V and 3 bases from J, the junction kept 12 bases outside the gene matches. The germline CDR1 and CDR2 sequences are SGHKS and YYEKEE (reference sequence). This CDR3 comprises 16 residues. CDR3 DNA sequence: TGTGCCAGCAGCCCACTCCTCGCTAGCGGTAAAGAGACCCAGTACTTC. This sequence encodes CASSPLLASGKETQYF.

The rearrangement joins TRBV20-1 to TRBJ2-1; D not certain. This CDR3 has 15 residues. Germline V gene sequence: CDR1 DFQATT, CDR2 SNEGSKA (reference sequence). The ends were cut back, 3 bases at V and 1 base at J, with 13 bases in the middle. In DNA, the CDR3 is TGCAGTGCTAGGCTAGACGGACCTTCCTACAATGAGCAGTTCTTC. Translation: CSARLDGPSYNEQFF.

The rearrangement joins TRBV7-9 to TRBJ2-1, with D perhaps being TRBD1 or TRBD2 (5 bases each). Deletions cut 5 bases from V and 14 bases from J, with 13 bases between. Germline-derived CDR1 and CDR2 are SEHNR and FQNEAQ (reference sequence). CDR3 length: 11 residues. The CDR3 here is CASSPRQREFF. CDR3 nucleotides: TGTGCCAGCAGCCCTAGACAGAGGGAGTTCTTC.

The rearrangement uses TRBV3-1 and TRBJ1-2, with no clear D. CDR3 size: 18 residues. The V end was cut by 10 bases, the J end by 2 bases, with 29 bases between. Germline V gives CDR1 LGHDT, CDR2 YNNKEL (reference sequence). The CDR3 nucleotides read TGTGCCACACGAGTGGGTCCGACCCGAGGGTTACCAAACTATGGCTACACCTTC. It is translated as CATRVGPTRGLPNYGYTF.

The rearrangement joins TRBV6-5 to TRBJ1-1; D uncertain. The germline V gene has CDR1 MNHEY and CDR2 SVGAGI. V was clipped by 0 bases and J by 8 bases, with 1 base between them. CDR3 length equals 10 residues. The CDR3 sequence: CASSYSEAFF. For the CDR3, the DNA is TGTGCCAGCAGTTACTCGGAAGCTTTCTTT.

A word on this clonotype: One junction end disagrees with the germline gene, perhaps due to a read error. The chain uses TRBV2 and TRBJ2-3; D call uncertain. Germline CDR1 and CDR2: SNHLY and FYNNEI. The CDR3 has 17 residues. The CDR3 is CASRRIDQLESRDTQYF. In DNA form, the CDR3 reads TGTGCCAGCAGGCGGATTGACCAACTCGAAAGCAGAGATACGCAGTATTTT.

In this sample, this clonotype turned up once. The chain employs TRBV20-1 and TRBJ2-1; 12 nucleotides align to TRBD2. Trimming took 8 bases from V and 6 from J; bases not matched to a gene: 8. Germline V gives CDR1 DFQATT, CDR2 SNEGSKA (reference sequence). CDR3 length: 14 amino acids. In DNA, the CDR3 is TGCAGTCGCCTAGAGACTAGCGGGAGCAATGAGCAGTTCTTC. It encodes CSRLETSGSNEQFF.

This clonotype has more than one count but fewer than ten. The rearrangement links TRBV12-3 or TRBV12-4 to TRBJ1-5; 8 bases agree with TRBD1. There are 19 residues in the CDR3. The junction had 20 bases not matched to a gene; V was cut back by 7 bases and J by 3 bases. CDR3 sequence (DNA): TGTGCCAGCACCACCTCCTGGGCTAAAGACAGGGGTCTCAATCAGCCCCAGCATTTT. It yields the protein CASTTSWAKDRGLNQPQHF.

In this sample, this clonotype turned up a few times. The genes are TRBV6-5 and TRBJ1-1, with D uncertain. The CDR3 extends over 11 amino acids. Germline lookup yields CDR1 MNHEY and CDR2 SVGAGI. Trimming took 3 bases from V and 5 from J, leaving 4 bases between them. CDR3: CASSYRTEAFF. The CDR3 DNA is TGTGCCAGCAGTTATAGGACTGAAGCTTTCTTT.

This clonotype has a handful of counts. The rearrangement links TRBV28 to TRBJ2-5; D is tentatively TRBD1 or TRBD2 (6 bases each). Germline CDR1 and CDR2: MDHEN and SYDVKM. Trimming took off 8 bases at V and 0 bases at J, with 10 bases between the two ends. CDR3 size: 13 residues. CDR3 sequence reads: CASVGGNQETQYF. The CDR3, as DNA: TGTGCCAGCGTAGGGGGGAACCAAGAGACCCAGTACTTC.

This clonotype was counted many times. The chain joins TRBV12-3 or TRBV12-4 to TRBJ1-2; D gene unclear. V was shortened by 6 bases and J by 2 bases, with 13 bases between the two germline ends. The CDR3 covers 14 residues. CDR3 in amino acids: CASRTNAGNYGYTF. The CDR3 DNA reads as TGTGCCAGCAGAACCAACGCGGGGAACTATGGCTACACCTTC.

This chain's CDR3 is CASSQRPTSEQYF. In nucleotides, the CDR3 is TGTGCCAGCAGCCAGAGACCGACTAGCGAGCAGTACTTC. The V and J genes are TRBV14 and TRBJ2-7; tentatively, D is TRBD2 (6 bases). Germline loops: CDR1 SGHDN, CDR2 FVKESK. V lost 3 bases to trimming and J lost 6 bases, with 12 bases between them. The CDR3 is 13 amino acids.

This sequence joins TRBV18 and TRBJ2-5, with 9 bases lining up with TRBD1. This CDR3 contains 15 residues. J gave up 4 bases and V 2 bases, and 5 bases lay outside the gene matches. Germline V lookup: CDR1 KGHSH, CDR2 LQKENI. The CDR3 spells CASSPWDREGETQYF. DNA for the CDR3: TGTGCCAGCTCACCATGGGACAGGGAGGGAGAGACCCAGTACTTC.

This clonotype was picked up a small number of times. The V and J genes are TRBV7-9 and TRBJ2-7, with D perhaps given as TRBD1 or TRBD2 (5 bases each). With the DNA end fitting TRBJ2-5 better, the J assignment may be wrong. CDR3 length: 14 amino acids. Germline lookup yields CDR1 SEHNR and CDR2 FQNEAQ (reference sequence). CDR3 bases: TGTGCCAGCAGCTTAGGGGGGAACCTCGAGACCCAGTACTTC. Translated: CASSLGGNLETQYF.

This clonotype was found a few times. This chain links TRBV27 with TRBJ1-2; D call uncertain. The CDR3 consists of 12 residues. Looked up from germline, CDR1 is MNHEY and CDR2 is SMNVEV (reference sequence). Trimming cost V 4 bases and J 13 bases, with 16 bases left between them. The CDR3 reads CASSYDKATLTF. The CDR3 DNA is TGTGCCAGCAGTTATGACAAGGCCACCCTCACCTTC.

V gene TRBV9 combines with J gene TRBJ1-4; unclear D gene. The CDR3 runs 14 residues. Per the germline V gene, CDR1 is SGDLS and CDR2 is YYNGEE. V lost 0 bases and J lost 0, with 3 bases in between. CDR3 DNA sequence: TGTGCCAGCAGCGTAGCTGCAACTAATGAAAAACTGTTTTTT. This encodes CASSVAATNEKLFF.